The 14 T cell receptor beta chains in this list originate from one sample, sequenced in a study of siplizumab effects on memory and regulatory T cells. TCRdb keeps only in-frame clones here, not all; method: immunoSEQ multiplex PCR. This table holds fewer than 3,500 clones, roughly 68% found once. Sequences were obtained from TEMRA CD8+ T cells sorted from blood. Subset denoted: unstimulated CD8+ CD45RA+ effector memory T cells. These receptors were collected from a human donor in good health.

The CDR3 DNA follows: TGTGCCAGCAGTGTCTTTCGGGAGTTCCAAGAGACCCAGTACTTC. Residues: CASSVFREFQETQYF. This chain connects TRBV6-6 to TRBJ2-5; TRBD2 might be the D (6 bases). Per the germline V gene, CDR1 is MNHNY and CDR2 is SVGAGI (reference sequence). The CDR3 runs 15 residues. Trimming shortened V by 5 bases and J by 1 base, and 14 bases separated the two germline ends.

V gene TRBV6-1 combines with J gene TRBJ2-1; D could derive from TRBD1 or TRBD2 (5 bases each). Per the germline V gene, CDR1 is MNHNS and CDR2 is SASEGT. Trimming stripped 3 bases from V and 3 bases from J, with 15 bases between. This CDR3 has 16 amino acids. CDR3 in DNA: TGTGCCAGCAGTGAGAGCGGACAATCCTACTACAATGAGCAGTTCTTC. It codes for CASSESGQSYYNEQFF.

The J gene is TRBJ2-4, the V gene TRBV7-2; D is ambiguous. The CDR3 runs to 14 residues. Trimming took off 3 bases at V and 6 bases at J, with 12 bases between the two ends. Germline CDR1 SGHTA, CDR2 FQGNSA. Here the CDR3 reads CASSFGFRSNIQYF. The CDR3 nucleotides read TGTGCCAGCAGCTTCGGGTTTCGCTCAAACATTCAGTACTTC.

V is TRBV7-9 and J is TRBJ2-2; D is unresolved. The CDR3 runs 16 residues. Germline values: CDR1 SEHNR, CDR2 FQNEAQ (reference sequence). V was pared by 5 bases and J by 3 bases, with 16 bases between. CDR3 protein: CASSPNPLVYTGELFF. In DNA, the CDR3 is TGTGCCAGCAGCCCTAATCCCCTAGTGTACACCGGGGAGCTGTTTTTT.

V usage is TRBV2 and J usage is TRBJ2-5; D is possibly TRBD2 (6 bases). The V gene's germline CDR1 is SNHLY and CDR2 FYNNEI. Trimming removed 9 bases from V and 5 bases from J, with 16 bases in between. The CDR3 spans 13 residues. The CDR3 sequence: CARRPEGGETQYF. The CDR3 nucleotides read TGTGCCAGACGTCCGGAGGGTGGTGAGACCCAGTACTTC.

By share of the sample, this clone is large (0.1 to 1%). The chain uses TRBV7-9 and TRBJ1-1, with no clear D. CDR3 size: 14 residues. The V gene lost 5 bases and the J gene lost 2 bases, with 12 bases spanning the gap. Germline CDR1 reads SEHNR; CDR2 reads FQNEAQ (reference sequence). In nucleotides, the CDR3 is TGTGCCAGCAGCCCACGTAGGCCCAACACTGAAGCTTTCTTT. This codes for CASSPRRPNTEAFF.

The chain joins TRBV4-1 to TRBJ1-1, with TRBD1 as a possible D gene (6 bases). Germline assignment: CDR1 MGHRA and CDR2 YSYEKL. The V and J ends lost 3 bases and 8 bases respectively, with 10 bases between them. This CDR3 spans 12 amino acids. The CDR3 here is CASSHEGTEAFF. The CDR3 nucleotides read TGCGCCAGCAGCCACGAAGGGACAGAAGCTTTCTTT.

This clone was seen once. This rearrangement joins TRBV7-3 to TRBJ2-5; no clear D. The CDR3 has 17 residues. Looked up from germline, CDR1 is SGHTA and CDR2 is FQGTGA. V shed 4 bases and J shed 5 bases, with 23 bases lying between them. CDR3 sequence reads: CASSSEGAGILPETQYF. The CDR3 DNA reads TGTGCCAGCAGCTCAGAAGGTGCAGGAATCCTTCCGGAGACCCAGTACTTC.

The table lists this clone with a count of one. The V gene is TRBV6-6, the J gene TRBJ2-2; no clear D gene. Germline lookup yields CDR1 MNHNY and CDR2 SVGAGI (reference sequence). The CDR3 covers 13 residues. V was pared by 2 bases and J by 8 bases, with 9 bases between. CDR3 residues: CASSYPPRGELFF. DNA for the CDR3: TGTGCCAGCAGTTACCCCCCTCGAGGGGAGCTGTTTTTT.

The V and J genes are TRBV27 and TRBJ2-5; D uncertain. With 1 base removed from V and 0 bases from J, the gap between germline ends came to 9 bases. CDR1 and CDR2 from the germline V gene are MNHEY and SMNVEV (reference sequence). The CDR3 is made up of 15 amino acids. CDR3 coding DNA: TGTGCCAGCAGTTTATACCCAGAGTACCAAGAGACCCAGTACTTC. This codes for CASSLYPEYQETQYF.

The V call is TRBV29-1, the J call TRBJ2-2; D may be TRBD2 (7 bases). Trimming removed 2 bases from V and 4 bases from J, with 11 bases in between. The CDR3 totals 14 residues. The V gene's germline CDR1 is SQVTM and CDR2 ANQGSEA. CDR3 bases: TGCAGCGTTGAACGGGGGGCAGGCACCGGGGAGCTGTTTTTT. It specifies CSVERGAGTGELFF.

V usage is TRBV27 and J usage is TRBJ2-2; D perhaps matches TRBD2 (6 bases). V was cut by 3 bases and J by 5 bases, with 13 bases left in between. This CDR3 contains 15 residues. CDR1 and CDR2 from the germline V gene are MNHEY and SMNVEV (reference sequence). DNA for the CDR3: TGTGCCAGCAGTTTTATGGGGGGATGGACCGGGGAGCTGTTTTTT. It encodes CASSFMGGWTGELFF.

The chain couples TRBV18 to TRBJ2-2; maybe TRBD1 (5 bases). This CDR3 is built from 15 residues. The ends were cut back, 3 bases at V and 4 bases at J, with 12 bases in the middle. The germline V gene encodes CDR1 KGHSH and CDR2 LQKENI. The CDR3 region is CASSPAQDGTGELFF. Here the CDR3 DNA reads TGTGCCAGCTCACCCGCACAGGACGGCACCGGGGAGCTGTTTTTT. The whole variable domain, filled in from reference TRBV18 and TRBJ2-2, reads NAGVMQNPRHLVRRRGQEARLRCSPMKGHSHVYWYRQLPEEGLKFMVYLQKENIIDESGMPKERFSAEFPKEGPSILRIQQVVRGDSAAYFCASSPAQDGTGELFFGEGSRLTVL.

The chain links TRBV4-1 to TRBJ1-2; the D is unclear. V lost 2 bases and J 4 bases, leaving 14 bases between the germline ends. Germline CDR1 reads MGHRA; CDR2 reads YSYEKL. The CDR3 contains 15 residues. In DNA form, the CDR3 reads TGCGCCAGCAGCCAACCTCTTTCTTTCAGCTATGGCTACACCTTC. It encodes CASSQPLSFSYGYTF.